This TCR beta chain was observed in a study of CD8 T cells in ankylosing spondylitis. Study-wide results and limits: A subset of motif variants has previously been described in the synovial fluid and blood of reactive arthritis.

V lost 3 bases, J lost 1 base, and 11 bases lay in between. Germline V CDR1 and CDR2: MGHRA, YSYEKL. This CDR3 has 15 residues. Concerning this clonotype itself: The antigen remains unidentified.

Library preparation for TCR beta used quantitative 5'-RACE with molecular barcodes. TCRdb re-called the 5' RACE reads with MiXCR, one entry per CDR3 protein. The sample includes some 200,000 distinct CDR3 sequences, 10% to 15% of them seen just once. This clonotype was obtained from a male donor with ankylosing spondylitis or in good health (not recorded which). The chain joins TRBV4-1 to TRBJ2-3; tentatively, D is TRBD1 or TRBD2 (6 bases each). Sequences were obtained from blood, either unsorted or a sorted T cell fraction (not recorded which). DNA for the CDR3: TGCGCCAGCAGCCAGCCTAGGGGGGGCACAGATACGCAGTATTTT. This encodes CASSQPRGGTDTQYF.